This T cell receptor beta chain was identified in a study of blood T cell repertoires in COVID-19. Background on the study: In each case, the material was cDNA or gDNA derived from T cells, B-cell-depleted T cells, or PBMCs.

The authors' processing: Estimation of nucleated cell counts relied on the amplification of reference gene primers. Measured with immunoSEQ multiplex PCR; TCRdb has only the in-frame clones, and not every one. V and J calls and clone size are as listed in that table; D and trimming were resolved from the DNA. The data show around 70,000 clones, nearly 80% seen once. The germline gives CDR1 SGHRS, CDR2 YFSETQ. The length of the CDR3 is 14 residues. Trimming cost V 4 bases and J 10 bases, with 15 bases left between them. This clonotype was sampled from a human donor in a cohort sampled during active COVID-19. Sequencing was performed on peripheral blood. This chain links TRBV5-1 with TRBJ1-6; maybe TRBD1 (6 bases). This CDR3 reads CASSLTGQASPLHF. In DNA form, the CDR3 reads TGCGCCAGCAGCCTAACAGGGCAAGCCTCACCCCTCCACTTT.